This is a list of T cell receptor beta chains from one sample in a study of blood T cells in healthy people across ages. A single record per CDR3 protein comes from TCRdb applying MiXCR to the 5' RACE reads. The sample yields 950,000 to 1,200,000 distinct CDR3 sequences, around two fifths seen once. Input material: blood. The receptors originated from a man aged 18 to 30 in good health. Both conserved end residues are part of each CDR3. Fields, in order: clone size, CDR3 length, D gene, V gene, J gene, CDR3 DNA, CDR3 protein. D genes are given only for firm matches. Some rows have no size entry. The others give once, few or many, or a class for an expanded clone.

abundance: many
len: 16
d_gene: NA
v_gene: TRBV4-3
j_gene: TRBJ2-1
CDR3nt: TGCGCCAGCAGCCAAGATCGGGCTAGCGTGTACAATGAGCAGTTCTTC
CDR3aa: CASSQDRASVYNEQFF

abundance: NA
len: 14
d_gene: TRBD1
v_gene: TRBV6-5
j_gene: TRBJ2-7
CDR3nt: TGTGCCAGCAGTTACGTACAGGGGCGCGACGAGCAGTACTTC
CDR3aa: CASSYVQGRDEQYF

abundance: NA
len: 15
d_gene: NA
v_gene: TRBV12-5
j_gene: TRBJ2-1
CDR3nt: TGTGCTAGTGGTTTCGAGACAGTCTCCTACAATGAGCAGTTCTTC
CDR3aa: CASGFETVSYNEQFF

abundance: NA
len: 15
d_gene: NA
v_gene: TRBV7-2
j_gene: TRBJ1-5
CDR3nt: TGTGCCAGCAGCTTAACCTTTAACAGCGGACAGCCCCAGCATTTT
CDR3aa: CASSLTFNSGQPQHF

abundance: few
len: 16
d_gene: NA
v_gene: TRBV11-1
j_gene: TRBJ2-1
CDR3nt: TGTGCCAGCAGACAGAAACGAGAGAGCTCCTACAATGAGCAGTTCTTC
CDR3aa: CASRQKRESSYNEQFF

abundance: NA
len: 13
d_gene: NA
v_gene: TRBV2
j_gene: TRBJ1-6
CDR3nt: TGTGCCAGCAGCAAAGACACGATTTCACCCCTCCACTTT
CDR3aa: CASSKDTISPLHF

abundance: few
len: 18
d_gene: TRBD1
v_gene: TRBV6-1
j_gene: TRBJ2-6
CDR3nt: TGTGCCAGCCAGGGGACAGGGGGTTCCCACTCTGGGGCCAACGTCCCGACTTTC
CDR3aa: CASQGTGGSHSGANVPTF

abundance: NA
len: 16
d_gene: NA
v_gene: TRBV7-9
j_gene: TRBJ1-5
CDR3nt: TGTGCCAGCAGCCCCGGCACAGGACAGTGGAATCAGCCCCAGCATTTT
CDR3aa: CASSPGTGQWNQPQHF

abundance: NA
len: 18
d_gene: TRBD2
v_gene: TRBV10-3
j_gene: TRBJ2-1
CDR3nt: TGTGCCATCAGCCGCAGGGTGGAGCGGGAGGGCGTGGACAATGAGCAGTTCTTC
CDR3aa: CAISRRVEREGVDNEQFF

abundance: NA
len: 15
d_gene: NA
v_gene: TRBV10-3
j_gene: TRBJ2-5
CDR3nt: TGTGCCATCAGTGAGTCCGGGGGACATGGAGAGACCCAGTACTTC
CDR3aa: CAISESGGHGETQYF

abundance: NA
len: 14
d_gene: NA
v_gene: TRBV3-1
j_gene: TRBJ2-7
CDR3nt: TGTACCAGCAGCCAAGATTGGAGTAGCGGCGAGCAGTACTTC
CDR3aa: CTSSQDWSSGEQYF

abundance: NA
len: 15
d_gene: TRBD2
v_gene: TRBV7-2
j_gene: TRBJ2-7
CDR3nt: TGTGCCAGCAGCTTACTAGCGGGGGGAGCCTACGAGCAGTACTTC
CDR3aa: CASSLLAGGAYEQYF

abundance: few
len: 14
d_gene: TRBD1
v_gene: TRBV5-1
j_gene: TRBJ2-5
CDR3nt: TGCGCCAGCAGCATTGGACAGGGTGGGGAGACCCAGTACTTC
CDR3aa: CASSIGQGGETQYF

abundance: NA
len: 15
d_gene: TRBD1
v_gene: TRBV11-2
j_gene: TRBJ1-4
CDR3nt: TGTGCCAGCAGCTCCACCGGGACAGTTAATGAAAAACTGTCTTTT
CDR3aa: CASSSTGTVNEKLSF

abundance: NA
len: 11
d_gene: NA
v_gene: TRBV27
j_gene: TRBJ2-5
CDR3nt: TGTGCCAGCAGGGCTGGAGAAAGGAGGTACTTC
CDR3aa: CASRAGERRYF

abundance: few
len: 16
d_gene: TRBD2
v_gene: TRBV7-2
j_gene: TRBJ2-5
CDR3nt: TGTGCCAGCAGCTTAGGGGGAAGGCTAGCGGCAGAGACCCAGTACTTC
CDR3aa: CASSLGGRLAAETQYF

abundance: few
len: 15
d_gene: NA
v_gene: TRBV5-1
j_gene: TRBJ2-5
CDR3nt: TGCGCCAGCAGCTTGAATACCGGGGGTGCTGAGACCCAGTACTTC
CDR3aa: CASSLNTGGAETQYF

abundance: NA
len: 15
d_gene: TRBD1
v_gene: TRBV4-2
j_gene: TRBJ1-2
CDR3nt: TGTGCCAGCAGCCAAGAGGGACAGACGCTTGCGGGCTACACCTTC
CDR3aa: CASSQEGQTLAGYTF

abundance: NA
len: 19
d_gene: TRBD1
v_gene: TRBV7-2
j_gene: TRBJ2-2
CDR3nt: TGTGCCAGCAGCTTAGCCGGGACAGAAGTCCCTTGGAACACCGGGGAGCTGTTTTTT
CDR3aa: CASSLAGTEVPWNTGELFF

abundance: NA
len: 13
d_gene: TRBD1
v_gene: TRBV15
j_gene: TRBJ2-7
CDR3nt: TGTGCCACCAGCACAGGACAGGGCTACGAGCAGTACTTC
CDR3aa: CATSTGQGYEQYF

abundance: many
len: 18
d_gene: TRBD2
v_gene: TRBV7-2
j_gene: TRBJ2-3
CDR3nt: TGTGCCAGCAGCTCTCACCTAGCGGGTCGAACTAGCACAGATACGCAGTATTTT
CDR3aa: CASSSHLAGRTSTDTQYF

abundance: once
len: 16
d_gene: NA
v_gene: TRBV28
j_gene: TRBJ2-7
CDR3nt: TGTGCCAGCAGCCCCCCATTTGGGGGGAAAAGCTACGAGCAGTACTTC
CDR3aa: CASSPPFGGKSYEQYF

abundance: many
len: 14
d_gene: TRBD1
v_gene: TRBV2
j_gene: TRBJ2-1
CDR3nt: TGTGCCAGCAGCAGGACAGGGGATCGCAATGAGCAGTTCTTC
CDR3aa: CASSRTGDRNEQFF

abundance: NA
len: 13
d_gene: TRBD1
v_gene: TRBV29-1
j_gene: TRBJ2-5
CDR3nt: TGCAGCGTTGCGAGGACAGGGAGAGAGACCCAGTACTTC
CDR3aa: CSVARTGRETQYF

abundance: NA
len: 13
d_gene: NA
v_gene: TRBV29-1
j_gene: TRBJ1-6
CDR3nt: TGCAGCGTTACCGAAGGAACTAATTCACCCCTCCACTTT
CDR3aa: CSVTEGTNSPLHF

abundance: few
len: 12
d_gene: TRBD2
v_gene: TRBV6-5
j_gene: TRBJ2-7
CDR3nt: TGTGCCAGCAGTGGGGCTAGCGGCGAGCAGTACTTC
CDR3aa: CASSGASGEQYF

abundance: many
len: 10
d_gene: NA
v_gene: TRBV29-1
j_gene: TRBJ1-4
CDR3nt: TGCAGCGTGCGGGACGGATTACTGTTTTTT
CDR3aa: CSVRDGLLFF

abundance: NA
len: 14
d_gene: TRBD1
v_gene: TRBV7-2
j_gene: TRBJ1-1
CDR3nt: TGTGCCAGCAGTATCGACAGGGCTAACACTGAAGCTTTCTTT
CDR3aa: CASSIDRANTEAFF

abundance: few
len: 12
d_gene: NA
v_gene: TRBV20-1
j_gene: TRBJ1-1
CDR3nt: TGCAGTGCTGTGGACACCTCCACTGAAGCTTTCTTT
CDR3aa: CSAVDTSTEAFF

abundance: NA
len: 15
d_gene: TRBD2
v_gene: TRBV6-2/TRBV6-3
j_gene: TRBJ2-1
CDR3nt: TGTGCCAGCAGCGATCGACTAGCGGGGACCAATGAGCAGTTCTTC
CDR3aa: CASSDRLAGTNEQFF

abundance: few
len: 12
d_gene: NA
v_gene: TRBV7-2
j_gene: TRBJ1-6
CDR3nt: TGTGCCAGCAGCTTAGGGGAGTCACCCCTCCACTTT
CDR3aa: CASSLGESPLHF

abundance: NA
len: 17
d_gene: TRBD2
v_gene: TRBV7-9
j_gene: TRBJ2-1
CDR3nt: TGTGCCAGCAGCTTTGCGACTAGCGGGCGCTCCTACAATGAGCAGTTCTTC
CDR3aa: CASSFATSGRSYNEQFF

abundance: NA
len: 16
d_gene: NA
v_gene: TRBV4-3
j_gene: TRBJ2-2
CDR3nt: TGCGCCGGCAGCCAAGATAGACTAACGAACACCGGGGAGCTGTTTTTT
CDR3aa: CAGSQDRLTNTGELFF

abundance: few
len: 16
d_gene: TRBD1
v_gene: TRBV4-2
j_gene: TRBJ2-3
CDR3nt: TGTGCCAGCAGCCACTCCCTAGAGGGGACAGCGGATACGCAGTATTTT
CDR3aa: CASSHSLEGTADTQYF

abundance: NA
len: 16
d_gene: NA
v_gene: TRBV6-1
j_gene: TRBJ2-7
CDR3nt: TGTGCCAGCAGAGCGGGGGAGGGGACAGACTACAATGAGCAGTACTTC
CDR3aa: CASRAGEGTDYNEQYF

abundance: NA
len: 15
d_gene: NA
v_gene: TRBV21-1
j_gene: TRBJ1-2
CDR3nt: TGTGCCAGCAGCAGTTACAGGGGGCAACACTATGGCTACACCTTC
CDR3aa: CASSSYRGQHYGYTF

abundance: few
len: 18
d_gene: TRBD2
v_gene: TRBV20-1
j_gene: TRBJ2-7
CDR3nt: TGCAGTGCTCTAAGGACTAGCGGGGGGCTTCTTAAGGGCTACGAGCAGTACTTC
CDR3aa: CSALRTSGGLLKGYEQYF

abundance: many
len: 14
d_gene: TRBD1
v_gene: TRBV6-5
j_gene: TRBJ1-2
CDR3nt: TGTGCCAGCAGTGGGGACAGAGCTAACTATGGCTACACCTTC
CDR3aa: CASSGDRANYGYTF

abundance: NA
len: 15
d_gene: TRBD1
v_gene: TRBV5-1
j_gene: TRBJ1-2
CDR3nt: TGCGCCAGCAGCTTGGGGACAGGGCCAGACTATGGCTACACCTTC
CDR3aa: CASSLGTGPDYGYTF

abundance: few
len: 15
d_gene: TRBD2
v_gene: TRBV6-5
j_gene: TRBJ2-5
CDR3nt: TGTGCCAGCAGTCTGGGACTAGCGGGGGGTCGTGAGCAGTACTTC
CDR3aa: CASSLGLAGGREQYF

abundance: NA
len: 11
d_gene: NA
v_gene: TRBV6-2/TRBV6-3
j_gene: TRBJ2-5
CDR3nt: TGTACCAGCAGTAAACGCGAGACCCAGTACTTC
CDR3aa: CTSSKRETQYF

abundance: NA
len: 16
d_gene: NA
v_gene: TRBV5-1
j_gene: TRBJ2-1
CDR3nt: TGCGTCAGCAGCCCGGTGGACAGATACTCCTACAATGAGCAGTTCTTC
CDR3aa: CVSSPVDRYSYNEQFF

abundance: NA
len: 15
d_gene: TRBD1
v_gene: TRBV5-4
j_gene: TRBJ2-5
CDR3nt: TGTGCCAGCAGCCGAGGGACAGCACGGGGAGAGACCCAGTACTTC
CDR3aa: CASSRGTARGETQYF

abundance: NA
len: 16
d_gene: TRBD2
v_gene: TRBV18
j_gene: TRBJ2-1
CDR3nt: TGTGCCAGCTCTCGAAAGACTAGCGGGGCTAACAATGAGCAGTTCTTC
CDR3aa: CASSRKTSGANNEQFF

abundance: NA
len: 15
d_gene: NA
v_gene: TRBV5-6
j_gene: TRBJ2-7
CDR3nt: TGTGCCAGCAGCCACCTCGGGGGTTCCTACAATGAGCAGTACTTC
CDR3aa: CASSHLGGSYNEQYF

abundance: NA
len: 13
d_gene: NA
v_gene: TRBV9
j_gene: TRBJ1-1
CDR3nt: TGTGCCAGCAGCCCACGGGATCACAAAGAAGCTTTCTTT
CDR3aa: CASSPRDHKEAFF

abundance: NA
len: 23
d_gene: NA
v_gene: TRBV4-1
j_gene: TRBJ1-5
CDR3nt: TGCGCCAGCAGCCGAGCTATGGGGCAGGGTGGAGGAGAAGCCCCCTTTAGCAATCAGCCCCAGCATTTT
CDR3aa: CASSRAMGQGGGEAPFSNQPQHF

abundance: NA
len: 17
d_gene: NA
v_gene: TRBV4-2
j_gene: TRBJ1-1
CDR3nt: TGTGCCAGCAGCCAAGATCTCCAGGGGCCTGTTAGCACTGAAGCTTTCTTT
CDR3aa: CASSQDLQGPVSTEAFF

abundance: few
len: 15
d_gene: NA
v_gene: TRBV7-2
j_gene: TRBJ2-3
CDR3nt: TGTGCCAGCAGCCAAATGGCAGGGAACACAGATACGCAGTATTTT
CDR3aa: CASSQMAGNTDTQYF

abundance: NA
len: 15
d_gene: TRBD1
v_gene: TRBV6-2/TRBV6-3
j_gene: TRBJ2-7
CDR3nt: TGTGCCAGCAGGACAGGGCCCGATAAATTCTACGAGCAGTACTTC
CDR3aa: CASRTGPDKFYEQYF

abundance: NA
len: 15
d_gene: NA
v_gene: TRBV10-3
j_gene: TRBJ2-1
CDR3nt: TGTGCCATCAGTGAGTCGGCAGGGCTTGGGGAGACCCAGTTCTTC
CDR3aa: CAISESAGLGETQFF

abundance: NA
len: 16
d_gene: NA
v_gene: TRBV5-5
j_gene: TRBJ1-1
CDR3nt: TGTGCCAGCAGCTTGGCCGCAGGAGTCATGAACACTGAAGCTTTCTTT
CDR3aa: CASSLAAGVMNTEAFF